This entry lists 5 T cell receptor beta chains sequenced from one sample in a study of long-term antiretroviral therapy in people with HIV. With survey level as its setting, the immunoSEQ assay was v3.0. Clones were sequenced by immunoSEQ multiplex PCR, and TCRdb holds only the in-frame ones, with some missing. The table has roughly 30,000 clones, over 80% seen once. This specimen was unsorted PBMCs, taken 3.2 years before starting antiretroviral therapy. These receptors originate from a man aged 50 or older with HIV.

The chain combines TRBV9 with TRBJ2-7; 7 positions agree with TRBD1. Germline V gene data show CDR1 as SGDLS and CDR2 as YYNGEE. Trimming took 3 bases from V and 2 from J; bases not matched to a gene: 5. CDR3 length: 14 amino acids. CDR3 region: CASSASGTAYEQYF. The CDR3 DNA sequence: TGTGCCAGCAGCGCCTCCGGGACAGCCTACGAGCAGTACTTC.

The chain carries TRBV7-2 and TRBJ2-7; D is ambiguous. The V end was cut by 8 bases, the J end by 2 bases, with 13 bases between. CDR1 and CDR2 from the germline V gene are SGHTA and FQGNSA. This CDR3 region has 13 residues. CDR3 sequence: CASSLYSTYEQYF. The CDR3 bases are TGTGCCAGCTCCCTCTACAGCACCTACGAGCAGTACTTC.

This clone appeared a single time. This chain joins TRBV5-1 and TRBJ2-7; TRBD2 matches at 9 bases. CDR1 SGHRS and CDR2 YFSETQ come from the germline V gene. This CDR3 region has 16 residues. Trimming took 0 bases from V and 4 from J; bases not matched to a gene: 8. The CDR3 nucleotides are TGCGCCAGCAGCTTGGCCCGTAGCGGGGGTGGGTACGAGCAGTACTTC. Translation: CASSLARSGGGYEQYF.

The sample holds one count of this clone. The chain carries TRBV28 and TRBJ1-2; D is undetermined. CDR3 size: 12 residues. Trimming took 1 base from V and 6 from J, leaving 6 bases between them. Germline loops: CDR1 MDHEN, CDR2 SYDVKM. CDR3 loop: CASSLYSDGYTF. In DNA form, the CDR3 reads TGTGCCAGCAGTTTATATTCGGATGGCTACACCTTC.

The chain is built from TRBV4-1 and TRBJ2-7, with D unclear. V shed 1 base and J shed 4 bases, with 17 bases lying between them. Germline CDR1 and CDR2: MGHRA and YSYEKL. The CDR3 spans 16 residues. CDR3 DNA: TGCGCCAGCAGCCAAGCGTGGATCCATACTCAATACGAGCAGTACTTC. Protein product: CASSQAWIHTQYEQYF.